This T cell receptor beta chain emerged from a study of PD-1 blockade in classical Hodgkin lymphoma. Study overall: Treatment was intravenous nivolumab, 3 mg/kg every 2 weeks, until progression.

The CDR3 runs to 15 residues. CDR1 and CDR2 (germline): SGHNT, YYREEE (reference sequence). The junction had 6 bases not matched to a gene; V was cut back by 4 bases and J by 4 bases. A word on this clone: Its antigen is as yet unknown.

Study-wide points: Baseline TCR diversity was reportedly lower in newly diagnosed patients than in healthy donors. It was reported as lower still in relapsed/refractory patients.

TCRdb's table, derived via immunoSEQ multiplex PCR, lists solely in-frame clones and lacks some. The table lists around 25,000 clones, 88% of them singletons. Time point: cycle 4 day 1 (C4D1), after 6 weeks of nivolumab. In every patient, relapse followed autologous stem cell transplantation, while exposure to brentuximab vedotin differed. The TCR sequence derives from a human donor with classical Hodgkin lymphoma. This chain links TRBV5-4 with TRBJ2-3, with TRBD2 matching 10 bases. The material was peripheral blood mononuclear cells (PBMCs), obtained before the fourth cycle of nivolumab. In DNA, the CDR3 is TGTGCCAGCAGCCCGCCAACTAGCGGGGCAGATACGCAGTATTTT. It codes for CASSPPTSGADTQYF.